This is a list of T cell receptor beta chains from one sample in a study of beta chain features in type 1 diabetes. Clones were read by immunoSEQ multiplex PCR, and TCRdb kept only the in-frame ones, dropping some. The sample has under 850,000 clones; over 10% are singletons. The sample was naive CD4+ T cells from blood. These receptor sequences come from a man aged 18 to 35 with type 1 diabetes. CDR3s include the opening cysteine and the closing phenylalanine or tryptophan. D genes are given only for firm matches. Where a row states a size, it is once, few, many or the class of an expanded clone; other rows omit it.

>TRBJ1-3|-|TRBV7-2|-
CASSLLGNTIYF
TGTGCCAGCAGCTTACTTGGAAACACCATATATTTT
>TRBJ2-7|-|TRBV7-6|TRBD1
CASSLALGDRTHYEQYF
TGTGCCAGCAGCTTAGCGCTCGGGGACAGGACTCACTACGAGCAGTACTTC
>TRBJ2-1|-|TRBV25-1|-
CASSDSTQSHEQFF
TGTGCCAGCAGTGATAGTACGCAGTCCCATGAGCAGTTCTTC
>TRBJ1-2|-|TRBV29-1|TRBD1
CSVTTGTGAGYTF
TGCAGCGTTACAACCGGGACAGGGGCTGGCTACACCTTC
>TRBJ2-3|few|TRBV25-1|-
CASSELAHTQYF
TGTGCCAGCAGTGAATTAGCGCATACGCAGTATTTT
>TRBJ1-1|-|TRBV2|-
CASTRLLEAFF
TGTGCCTCAACTCGTCTCCTTGAAGCTTTCTTT
>TRBJ1-3|-|TRBV7-8|TRBD1
CASSSQTGVTGNTIYF
TGTGCCAGCAGCTCCCAGACAGGGGTGACTGGAAACACCATATATTTT
>TRBJ1-2|-|TRBV6-1|-
CASSGTRVASGYTF
TGTGCCAGCAGTGGTACACGGGTTGCAAGTGGCTACACCTTC
>TRBJ2-3|-|TRBV5-1|-
CASSLGTDNTQYF
TGCGCCAGCAGCTTGGGGACAGACAATACGCAGTATTTT
>TRBJ2-6|-|TRBV5-1|-
CASSPQGSGANVLTF
TGCGCCAGCAGCCCCCAGGGCTCTGGGGCCAACGTCCTGACTTTC
>TRBJ2-3|-|TRBV7-2|TRBD2
CASSREGTSGTQYF
TGTGCCAGCAGCAGAGAAGGGACTAGTGGTACGCAGTATTTT
>TRBJ1-1|-|TRBV5-1|-
CASSFNQNTEAFF
TGCGCCAGCAGCTTCAACCAGAACACTGAAGCTTTCTTT
>TRBJ2-1|-|TRBV28|TRBD1
CASSLIRTGGDEQFF
TGTGCCAGCAGTTTGATCAGGACAGGGGGCGATGAGCAGTTCTTC
>TRBJ2-5|-|TRBV6-1|TRBD1
CASSSGGEETQYF
TGTGCCAGCAGTTCAGGGGGAGAAGAGACCCAGTACTTC
>TRBJ2-5|-|TRBV7-9|-
CASSLRVKETQYF
TGTGCCAGCAGCTTAAGGGTGAAAGAGACCCAGTACTTC
>TRBJ1-1|-|TRBV18|-
CASSPPNTEAFF
TGTGCCAGCTCACCACCAAACACTGAAGCTTTCTTT
>TRBJ1-6|few|TRBV28|-
CASRTDLLSPLHF
TGTGCCAGCAGGACAGATTTGCTTTCACCCCTCCACTTT
>TRBJ2-3|-|TRBV7-8|-
CASSIYTTDTQYF
TGTGCCAGCAGCATCTATACCACAGATACGCAGTATTTT
>TRBJ1-1|few|TRBV6-5|-
CASRFEGNTEAFF
TGTGCCAGCCGATTCGAGGGGAACACTGAAGCTTTCTTT
>TRBJ1-2|-|TRBV25-1|TRBD1
CASSLPGRGSYGYTF
TGTGCCAGCAGTCTACCGGGCAGGGGGTCCTATGGCTACACCTTC
>TRBJ2-1|few|TRBV10-3|TRBD2
CATTSGVSQYNEQFF
TGTGCCACTACTAGCGGTGTAAGTCAATACAATGAGCAGTTCTTC
>TRBJ1-4|-|TRBV4-1|-
CASSQDQIGSREKLFF
TGCGCCAGCAGCCAAGATCAGATTGGGAGTCGTGAAAAACTGTTTTTT
>TRBJ1-2|-|TRBV6-1|TRBD1
CAISEGQAYGYTF
TGTGCCATCAGTGAAGGACAGGCTTATGGCTACACCTTC
>TRBJ1-4|-|TRBV7-9|-
CASSLQATNEKLFF
TGTGCCAGCAGCCTACAAGCAACTAATGAAAAACTGTTTTTT
>TRBJ1-2|few|TRBV29-1|-
CSVEDRGGVYQANYGYTF
TGCAGCGTTGAAGATCGCGGCGGGGTTTACCAAGCTAACTATGGCTACACCTTC
>TRBJ2-4|-|TRBV5-1|-
CASSLDPKNIQYF
TGCGCCAGCAGCTTGGACCCCAAAAACATTCAGTACTTC
>TRBJ2-2|-|TRBV30|-
CAWRDLDRSTGELFF
TGTGCCTGGAGGGACCTCGACCGCTCTACCGGGGAGCTGTTTTTT
>TRBJ2-1|-|TRBV9|TRBD2
CASSVSLLTSGQNNEQFF
TGTGCCAGCAGCGTCTCCCTTCTGACTAGCGGACAAAACAATGAGCAGTTCTTC
>TRBJ2-1|few|TRBV9|TRBD2
CASSPNSGIYNEQFF
TGTGCCAGCAGCCCCAACAGCGGGATTTACAATGAGCAGTTCTTC
>TRBJ2-3|-|TRBV5-6|TRBD1
CASSRDSSSTDTQYF
TGTGCCAGCAGTAGGGACAGTTCTAGCACAGATACGCAGTATTTT
>TRBJ2-7|-|TRBV28|-
CASSSRRREVYEQYF
TGTGCCAGCAGTTCCAGGAGGAGGGAGGTATACGAGCAGTACTTC
>TRBJ2-3|few|TRBV4-2|-
CASSLTPRETDTQYF
TGTGCCAGCAGCCTAACCCCTCGGGAAACAGATACGCAGTATTTT
>TRBJ2-7|few|TRBV5-1|TRBD2
CASSGGGTSYEQYF
TGCGCCAGCAGCGGCGGGGGTACTTCCTACGAGCAGTACTTC
>TRBJ1-4|few|TRBV11-2|-
CASSSRVVTYEKLFF
TGTGCCAGCAGCTCCCGGGTCGTGACTTATGAAAAACTGTTTTTT
>TRBJ2-5|-|TRBV27|-
CASSLGQGRETQYF
TGTGCCAGCAGTTTAGGGCAGGGGCGCGAGACCCAGTACTTC
>TRBJ2-7|-|TRBV6-5|-
CASSYSGDYEQYF
TGTGCCAGCAGTTACTCTGGGGACTACGAGCAGTACTTC
>TRBJ2-7|-|TRBV23-1|TRBD2
CASSPSGAPYEQYF
TGCGCCAGCAGTCCTAGCGGGGCCCCCTACGAGCAGTACTTC
>TRBJ2-3|-|TRBV7-2|-
CASSLVSMAGPTDTQYF
TGTGCCAGCAGCTTAGTCTCCATGGCGGGACCAACAGATACGCAGTATTTT
>TRBJ2-1|-|TRBV5-1|TRBD2
CASSYTSGVSYNEQFF
TGCGCCAGCAGCTACACTAGCGGGGTCTCCTACAATGAGCAGTTCTTC
>TRBJ1-1|-|TRBV6-6|-
CASSPVQGAFF
TGTGCCAGCAGCCCTGTTCAGGGAGCTTTCTTT
>TRBJ1-1|-|TRBV29-1|-
CSVVGRGLPEAFF
TGCAGCGTTGTGGGCAGGGGTCTGCCTGAAGCTTTCTTT
>TRBJ1-1|-|TRBV7-3|-
CASSLSMNTEAFF
TGTGCCAGCAGCCTCAGCATGAACACTGAAGCTTTCTTT
>TRBJ2-1|-|TRBV12-5|-
CASGLVVGQALSYNEQFF
TGTGCTAGTGGTTTGGTAGTAGGGCAGGCCCTCTCCTACAATGAGCAGTTCTTC
>TRBJ2-4|few|TRBV6-1|TRBD2
CASSEGGGTSVF
TGTGCCAGCAGTGAAGGGGGTGGGACTAGCGTCTTC
>TRBJ2-1|-|TRBV30|TRBD2
CAWSVASGGYYNEQFF
TGTGCCTGGAGTGTGGCTAGCGGGGGGTACTACAATGAGCAGTTCTTC